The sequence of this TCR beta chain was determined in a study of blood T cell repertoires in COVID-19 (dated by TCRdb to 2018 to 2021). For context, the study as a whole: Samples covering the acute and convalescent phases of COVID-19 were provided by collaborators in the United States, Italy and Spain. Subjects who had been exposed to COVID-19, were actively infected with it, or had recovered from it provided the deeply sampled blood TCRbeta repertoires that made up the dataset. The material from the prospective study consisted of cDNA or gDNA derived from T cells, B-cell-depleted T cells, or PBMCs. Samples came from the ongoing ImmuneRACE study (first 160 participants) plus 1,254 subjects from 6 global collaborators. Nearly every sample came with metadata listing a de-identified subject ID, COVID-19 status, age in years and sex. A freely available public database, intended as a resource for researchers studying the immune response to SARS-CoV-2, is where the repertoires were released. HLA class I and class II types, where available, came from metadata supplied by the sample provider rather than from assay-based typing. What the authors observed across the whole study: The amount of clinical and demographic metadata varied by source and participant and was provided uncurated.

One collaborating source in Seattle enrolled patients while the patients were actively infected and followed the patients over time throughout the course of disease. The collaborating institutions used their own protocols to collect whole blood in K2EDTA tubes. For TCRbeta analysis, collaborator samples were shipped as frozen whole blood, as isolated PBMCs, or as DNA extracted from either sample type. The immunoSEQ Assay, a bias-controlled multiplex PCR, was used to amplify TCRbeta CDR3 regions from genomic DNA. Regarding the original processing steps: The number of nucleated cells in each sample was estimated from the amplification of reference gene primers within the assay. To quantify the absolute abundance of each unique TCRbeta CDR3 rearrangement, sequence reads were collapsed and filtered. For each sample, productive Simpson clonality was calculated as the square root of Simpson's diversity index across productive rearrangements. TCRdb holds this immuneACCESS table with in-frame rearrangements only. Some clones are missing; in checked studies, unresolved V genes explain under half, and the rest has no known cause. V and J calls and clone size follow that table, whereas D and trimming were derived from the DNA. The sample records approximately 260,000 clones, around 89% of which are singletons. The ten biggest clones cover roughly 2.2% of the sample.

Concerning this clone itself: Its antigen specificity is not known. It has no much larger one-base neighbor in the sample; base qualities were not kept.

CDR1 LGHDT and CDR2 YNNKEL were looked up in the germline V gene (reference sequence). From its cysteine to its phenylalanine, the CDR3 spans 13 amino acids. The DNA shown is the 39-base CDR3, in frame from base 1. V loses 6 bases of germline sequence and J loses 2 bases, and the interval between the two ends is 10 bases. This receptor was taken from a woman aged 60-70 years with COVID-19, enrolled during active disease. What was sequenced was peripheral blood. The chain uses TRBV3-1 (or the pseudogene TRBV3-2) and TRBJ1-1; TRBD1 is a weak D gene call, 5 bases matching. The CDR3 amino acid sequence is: CASSPDINTEAFF. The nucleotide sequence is TGTGCCAGCAGTCCGGACATAAACACTGAAGCTTTCTTT.